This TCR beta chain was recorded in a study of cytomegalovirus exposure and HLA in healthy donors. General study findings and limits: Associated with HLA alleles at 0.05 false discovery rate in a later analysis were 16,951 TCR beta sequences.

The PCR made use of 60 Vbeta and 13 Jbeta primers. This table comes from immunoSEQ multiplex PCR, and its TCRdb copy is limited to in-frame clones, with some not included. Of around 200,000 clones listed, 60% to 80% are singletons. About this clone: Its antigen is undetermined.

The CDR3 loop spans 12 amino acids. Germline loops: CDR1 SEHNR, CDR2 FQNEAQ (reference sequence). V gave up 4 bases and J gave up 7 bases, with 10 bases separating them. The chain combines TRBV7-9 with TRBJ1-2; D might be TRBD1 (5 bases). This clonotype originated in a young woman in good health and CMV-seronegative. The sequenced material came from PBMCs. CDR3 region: CASSSTGVGYTF. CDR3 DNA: TGTGCCAGCAGCTCGACGGGGGTTGGCTACACCTTC.